In this sample, the clone carrying this TCR beta chain turned up a few times. This CDR3 comprises 11 residues. Germline CDR1 and CDR2: GTSNPN and SVGIG (reference sequence). V was pared by 4 bases and J by 8 bases, with 9 bases between. The source of the sample is a study of T cell repertoires in cytomegalovirus infection. Study in general: Through public TCR beta signatures, both CMV infection and matching HLA type were indicated.

Each CDR3 protein is one row after TCRdb ran MiXCR on the reads. The sample carries nearly 450,000 distinct CDR3 sequences, approximately 32% recorded once. This chain connects TRBV30 to TRBJ2-1, with TRBD1 as a possible D gene (6 bases). Material: PBMCs. This TCR was recovered from a human donor in good health (CMV status not recorded). Some clones in this sample may be carry-over from other donors' samples. DNA of the CDR3: TGTGCCTGGACAGGGGCCTATGAGCAGTTCTTC. As protein: CAWTGAYEQFF.